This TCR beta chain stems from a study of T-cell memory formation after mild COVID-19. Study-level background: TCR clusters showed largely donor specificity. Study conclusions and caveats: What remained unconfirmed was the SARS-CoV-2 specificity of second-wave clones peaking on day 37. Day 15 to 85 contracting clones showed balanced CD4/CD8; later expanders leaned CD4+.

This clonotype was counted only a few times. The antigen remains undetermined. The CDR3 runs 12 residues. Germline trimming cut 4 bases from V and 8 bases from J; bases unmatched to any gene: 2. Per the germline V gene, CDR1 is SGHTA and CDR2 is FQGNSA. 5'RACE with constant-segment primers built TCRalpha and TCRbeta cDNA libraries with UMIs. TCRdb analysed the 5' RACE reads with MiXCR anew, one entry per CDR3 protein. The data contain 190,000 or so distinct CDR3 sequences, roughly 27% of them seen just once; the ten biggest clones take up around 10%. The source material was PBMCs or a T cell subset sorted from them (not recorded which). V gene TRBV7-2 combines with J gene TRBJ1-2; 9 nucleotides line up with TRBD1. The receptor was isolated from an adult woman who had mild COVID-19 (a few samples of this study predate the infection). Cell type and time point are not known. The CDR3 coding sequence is TGTGCCAGCAGCTGGGACAGGGAAGGCTACACCTTC. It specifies CASSWDREGYTF.